These 9 T cell receptor beta chains were sequenced from one sample in a study of T-cell memory formation after mild COVID-19. TCRdb passed the 5' RACE reads through MiXCR, listing each CDR3 protein once. The sample contains some 450,000 distinct CDR3 sequences, about a sixth of which appear only once. Sequenced material: PBMCs or a T cell subset sorted from them (not recorded which). The origin of the receptors is a man younger than 35 who had mild COVID-19 (a few samples of this study predate the infection). Cell type and time point are not known.

CDR3 protein: CASSWRLAAEQYF. CDR3 bases: TGTGCCAGCAGTTGGAGACTAGCGGCCGAGCAGTACTTC. This chain connects TRBV6-6 to TRBJ2-7; 9 nucleotides agree with TRBD2. Losses at the gene ends were 4 bases for V and 6 bases for J; bases not matched to a gene: 4. The CDR3 runs 13 residues. Per the germline V gene, CDR1 is MNHNY and CDR2 is SVGAGI (reference sequence).

This chain connects TRBV3-1 to TRBJ2-5, with 10 bases identical to TRBD2. Germline values: CDR1 LGHDT, CDR2 YNNKEL (reference sequence). Losses at the gene ends were 4 bases for V and 5 bases for J; bases not matched to a gene: 10. This CDR3 is 16 amino acids long. The CDR3 reads CASSPNPSTSGETQYF. The CDR3 nucleotides are TGTGCCAGCAGCCCGAACCCCTCGACTAGCGGGGAGACCCAGTACTTC.

The chain has TRBV7-9 and TRBJ2-1; D unresolved. CDR1 and CDR2 from the germline V gene are SEHNR and FQNEAQ (reference sequence). The CDR3 extends over 14 amino acids. V lost 6 bases, J lost 6 bases, and 15 bases lay in between. CDR3 in amino acids: CASSPLPNANEQFF. CDR3 coding DNA: TGTGCCAGCAGTCCCCTCCCGAACGCCAATGAGCAGTTCTTC.

This rearrangement joins TRBV29-1 to TRBJ1-5; no firm D call. The CDR3 totals 12 residues. Between the trimmed V and J ends, which lost 7 bases and 2 bases, there was a span of 9 bases. From germline, CDR1 is SQVTM and CDR2 ANQGSEA. The CDR3 protein is CSARNGNQPQHF. The CDR3, as DNA: TGCAGCGCCCGAAATGGCAATCAGCCCCAGCATTTT.

The chain joins TRBV2 to TRBJ2-4; D possibly matches TRBD1 or TRBD2 (6 bases each). This CDR3 contains 13 residues. V was trimmed by 8 bases and J by 1 base, leaving 9 bases between them. Germline lookup yields CDR1 SNHLY and CDR2 FYNNEI. The CDR3 nucleotides are TGTGCCAGCGGGGGGCCGGCCAAAAACATTCAGTACTTC. Translating it yields CASGGPAKNIQYF.

This chain uses TRBV7-3 with TRBJ2-1; TRBD2 aligns across 8 bases. There are 18 residues in the CDR3. CDR1 is SGHTA, CDR2 FQGTGA, per germline. V was clipped by 0 bases and J by 2 bases; unmatched bases: 9. CDR3 DNA sequence: TGTGCCAGCAGCTTAACTGGCGGGGGGACCCACCCCTACAATGAGCAGTTCTTC. It codes for CASSLTGGGTHPYNEQFF.

The rearrangement joins TRBV4-3 to TRBJ1-6; a possible D gene is TRBD1 (6 bases). CDR1 and CDR2 (germline): LGHNA, YSLEER. This CDR3 has 16 residues. The V end lost 1 base, the J end lost 5 bases, and 12 bases lay between the germline ends. The CDR3 sequence is CASSQGQVLDNSPLHF. Here the CDR3 DNA reads TGCGCCAGCAGCCAAGGACAGGTCCTAGATAATTCACCCCTCCACTTT.

This chain connects TRBV7-7 to TRBJ2-1; no reliable D call. V was pared by 5 bases and J by 2 bases, with 13 bases between. Germline CDR1 and CDR2: SSHAT and FNYEAQ (reference sequence). This CDR3 is 15 amino acids long. The CDR3 DNA is TGTGCCAGCAGCCCCGGACCGGATACCTACAATGAGCAGTTCTTC. This encodes CASSPGPDTYNEQFF.

This clonotype was found many times. V is TRBV4-2 and J is TRBJ1-3, with D perhaps TRBD1 (5 bases). V gave up 3 bases and J gave up 0 bases, with 12 bases separating them. There are 16 residues in the CDR3. The germline V gene has CDR1 LGHNA and CDR2 YNFKEQ. CDR3 loop: CASSQGTVISGNTIYF. The CDR3, as DNA: TGTGCCAGCAGCCAGGGGACGGTGATCTCTGGAAACACCATATATTTT.